The 3 T cell receptor beta chains below were found in one sample sequenced in a study of human T cells and chemical hapten exposure. This sample's time point: patch test 1, 2 weeks after DPC sensitization. Treatment described: therapeutic diphenylcyclopropenone sensitization with weekly scalp DPC. In TCRdb, the RACE reads were re-called with MiXCR into one record per CDR3 protein. Here the sample spans more than 150,000 distinct CDR3 sequences, approximately 15% being singletons. Source: whole blood, taken in connection with sensitization to the hapten diphenylcyclopropenone (DPC). These receptors all come from a woman aged 25-40 years with alopecia areata. Some clones in this sample may be carry-over from other donors' samples.

This clonotype came up a few times. V gene TRBV9 combines with J gene TRBJ1-6; D not resolved. The CDR3 extends over 15 amino acids. Trimming pared 2 bases from V and 5 bases from J, leaving 11 bases between. Germline lookup yields CDR1 SGDLS and CDR2 YYNGEE. CDR3 sequence reads: CASSVDTWDNSPLHF. In DNA, the CDR3 is TGTGCCAGCAGCGTCGACACCTGGGATAATTCACCCCTCCACTTT.

This clonotype occurred a few times. The J gene is TRBJ2-2, the V gene TRBV7-2, with 7 bases that match TRBD1. V was clipped by 5 bases and J by 0 bases; unmatched bases: 15. Germline V lookup: CDR1 SGHTA, CDR2 FQGNSA. The CDR3 runs 19 residues. The CDR3: CASSPRGYGQGANTGELFF. CDR3 bases: TGTGCCAGCAGCCCCCGAGGGTATGGCCAGGGGGCGAACACCGGGGAGCTGTTTTTT. Variable domain in full (rest from reference TRBV7-2 and TRBJ2-2): GAGVSQSPSNKVTEKGKDVELRCDPISGHTALYWYRQSLGQGLEFLIYFQGNSAPDKSGLPSDRFSAERTGGSVSTLTIQRTQQEDSAVYLCASSPRGYGQGANTGELFFGEGSRLTVL.

This clonotype has a single count. The V call is TRBV6-6, the J call TRBJ2-7; the match to TRBD2 covers 14 bases. TRBJ2-1 explains the end of the DNA better; the J call may be wrong. The germline CDR1 and CDR2 sequences are MNHNY and SVGAGI (reference sequence). The CDR3 consists of 15 residues. DNA for the CDR3: TGTGCCAGCAGTTCCGGACTAGCGGGGGGCTACGAGCAGTTCTTC. Translating it yields CASSSGLAGGYEQFF.